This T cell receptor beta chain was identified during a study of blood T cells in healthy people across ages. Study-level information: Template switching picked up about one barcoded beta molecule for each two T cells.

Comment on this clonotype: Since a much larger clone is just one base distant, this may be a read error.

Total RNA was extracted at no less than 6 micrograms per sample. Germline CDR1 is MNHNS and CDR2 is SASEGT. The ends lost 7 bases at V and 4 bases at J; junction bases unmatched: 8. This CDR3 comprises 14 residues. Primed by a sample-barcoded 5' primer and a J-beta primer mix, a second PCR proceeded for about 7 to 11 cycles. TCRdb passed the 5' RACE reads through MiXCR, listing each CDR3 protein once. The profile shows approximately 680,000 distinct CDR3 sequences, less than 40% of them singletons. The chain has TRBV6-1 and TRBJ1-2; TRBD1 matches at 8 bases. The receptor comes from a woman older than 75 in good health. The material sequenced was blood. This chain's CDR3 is CASIRGQASYGYTF. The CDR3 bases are TGTGCCAGCATCCGGGGACAGGCCAGCTATGGCTACACCTTC.